This T cell receptor beta chain was sequenced during a study of cytomegalovirus exposure and HLA in healthy donors. Study results and limitations: Solely CMV serostatus was available to characterize immune exposure. It was shown in a later analysis that HLA-associated TCR beta chains were more clonally expanded than other, equally common chains. For most TCR sequences rarity was the rule, although some public TCRs occurred in many donors. Being productive about 87% or about 30% of the time was typical of most TCR beta V segments in an earlier analysis.

V shed 1 base and J shed 6 bases, with 8 bases lying between them. This CDR3 contains 13 residues. Germline-derived CDR1 and CDR2 are SGHAT and FQNNGV. With regard to this clone: The antigen is undetermined.

Both 60 Vbeta primers and 13 Jbeta primers went into the PCR. Profiling relied on immunoSEQ multiplex PCR, and the TCRdb table lists in-frame clones only, not all of them. The repertoire table contains tens of thousands of clones. The sample taken for sequencing was PBMCs. The chain couples TRBV11-2 to TRBJ2-3; unclear D gene. The receptor comes from a man aged 50 to 60 in good health and CMV-seropositive. Written as DNA, the CDR3 is TGTGCCAGCAGCTTAGGGCTGAGGGATACGCAGTATTTT. Its protein is CASSLGLRDTQYF.